The 13 T cell receptor beta chains reported below all come from one sample, sequenced in a study of molecular identifiers for immune sequencing clone quantification. In TCRdb, the PCR reads were re-called with MiXCR into one record per CDR3 protein. This sample has some 580,000 distinct CDR3 sequences, with approximately 24% found just once. Sequenced material: naive CD8+ T cells from blood, with Jurkat cell RNA spiked in. Subset specified: FACS-sorted CD8+CD4-CCR7+CD45RA+ naive T cells. The receptors stem from a human donor in good health. Some libraries in this study had Jurkat cell RNA spiked in.

The chain links TRBV3-1 to TRBJ2-2; the match to TRBD2 covers 8 bases. V dropped 0 bases and J dropped 5; count of bases not matched to a gene: 17. Germline values: CDR1 LGHDT, CDR2 YNNKEL (reference sequence). The CDR3 has 20 residues. Written as DNA, the CDR3 is TGTGCCAGCAGCCAAGACCCGATTTCTGGGGCGGGAGGACCGACCGGGGAGCTGTTTTTT. As protein: CASSQDPISGAGGPTGELFF.

As to this clonotype: One base away lies a much larger clone, so this may be a sequencing read error. The gene calls are TRBV7-6 and TRBJ1-1; no clear D. V dropped 1 base and J dropped 3 bases, with 24 bases sitting between them. The CDR3 loop spans 19 amino acids. CDR1 and CDR2 from the germline V gene are SGHVS and FNYEAQ. In nucleotides, the CDR3 is TGTGCCAGCAGCTTAGTTGTCTCTTCGGGTGGTGGGATGGACACTGAAGCTTTCTTT. Protein product: CASSLVVSSGGGMDTEAFF.

This clonotype was found many times. This sequence joins TRBV13 and TRBJ2-4; D is unclear. The V end lost 1 base, the J end lost 1 base, and 17 bases lay between the germline ends. Germline V gene data show CDR1 as PRHDT and CDR2 as FYEKMQ (reference sequence). The CDR3 is 18 residues long. CDR3 protein: CASSLVGTVDRAKNIQYF. The CDR3 region has the DNA TGTGCCAGCAGCTTAGTCGGCACCGTCGATCGGGCCAAAAACATTCAGTACTTC.

This rearrangement joins TRBV27 to TRBJ2-5; 9 bases agree with TRBD2. The CDR3 loop spans 12 amino acids. The trim removed 7 bases at V and 6 bases at J, leaving 3 bases unmatched. The germline CDR1 and CDR2 sequences are MNHEY and SMNVEV (reference sequence). The CDR3: CASMSGRKTQYF. DNA of the CDR3: TGTGCCAGCATGAGCGGGAGGAAGACCCAGTACTTC.

V gene TRBV4-1 combines with J gene TRBJ2-3, with 13 bases lining up with TRBD2. Unmatched junction bases numbered 6, after V lost 3 bases and J lost 0 bases. From germline, CDR1 is MGHRA and CDR2 YSYEKL. There are 18 residues in the CDR3. The chain's CDR3 is CASSHRTSGGTSTDTQYF. CDR3 bases: TGCGCCAGCAGCCATCGGACTAGCGGGGGAACTAGCACAGATACGCAGTATTTT.

This clonotype was observed many times. V gene TRBV4-2 combines with J gene TRBJ2-1; D perhaps matches TRBD1 (6 bases). Germline V lookup: CDR1 LGHNA, CDR2 YNFKEQ. The CDR3 has 12 amino acids. V was trimmed by 3 bases and J by 7 bases, leaving 7 bases between them. The CDR3 is CASSQGANEQFF. For the CDR3, the DNA is TGTGCCAGCAGCCAGGGGGCGAATGAGCAGTTCTTC.

This clonotype was picked up one time. This may be a read error: a much more frequent sequence differs by one nucleotide. The CDR3 ends on some other residue instead of the conserved phenylalanine or tryptophan, so this is likely a read error. The chain couples TRBV23-1 to TRBJ2-6; maybe TRBD1 (7 bases). TRBV23-1 counts as an open reading frame of uncertain function. V was trimmed by 7 bases and J by 1 base, leaving 20 bases between them. The CDR3 totals 18 residues. The CDR3 spells CASTRGRGGASGANVLTL. DNA for the CDR3: TGCGCCAGCACTCGGGGGAGAGGGGGCGCTTCTGGGGCCAACGTCCTGACTCTC.

This clonotype occurred a few times. This sequence joins TRBV5-8 and TRBJ1-5; unclear D gene. Trimming removed 0 bases at V and 6 bases at J, with 7 bases between. The germline CDR1 and CDR2 sequences are SGHTS and YDEGEE. This CDR3 region has 13 residues. This CDR3 is CASSLGSSQPQHF. The CDR3 DNA reads as TGTGCCAGCAGCTTGGGTTCGAGTCAGCCCCAGCATTTT.

V is TRBV12-3 or TRBV12-4 and J is TRBJ1-4; D is unclear. The V end lost 5 bases, the J end lost 8 bases, and 12 bases lay between the germline ends. The CDR3 loop spans 13 amino acids. The CDR3: CASSTRLGEKLFF. For the CDR3, the DNA is TGTGCCAGCAGTACCCGGTTGGGAGAAAAACTGTTTTTT.

Turning to this clonotype: A much larger clone lies one base from this, so it may be a read error. The chain uses TRBV7-6 and TRBJ2-1, with D uncertain. Germline V lookup: CDR1 SGHVS, CDR2 FNYEAQ. This CDR3 is 12 amino acids long. CDR3 sequence (DNA): TGTGCCAGCAGCTTCCTCAATCATGAGCAGATCTTC. Its translation: CASSFLNHEQIF.

Many counts were recorded for this clonotype. The chain employs TRBV18 and TRBJ2-3; the D is unclear. V shed 2 bases and J shed 2 bases, with 8 bases lying between them. The CDR3 consists of 14 residues. Per germline, CDR1 KGHSH and CDR2 LQKENI. The CDR3 region has the DNA TGTGCCAGCTCACCAAGTCACTACACAGATACGCAGTATTTT. This codes for CASSPSHYTDTQYF.

This clonotype was seen a handful of times. The CDR3 sequence is CASSKDKASGEQETQYF. DNA of the CDR3: TGTGCCAGCAGCAAGGATAAGGCTAGCGGGGAACAAGAGACCCAGTACTTC. V and J are TRBV21-1 and TRBJ2-5; TRBD2 is the table's D call and was not checked against the DNA. TRBV21-1 is flagged as a pseudogene. CDR3 length: 17 amino acids.

This clonotype has at least ten counts. This chain links TRBV12-3 or TRBV12-4 with TRBJ1-1, with 7 bases identical to TRBD1. Trimming removed 4 bases from V and 1 base from J; junction bases left unmatched: 0. The CDR3 sequence is 13 residues long. CDR3 coding DNA: TGTGCCAGCAGTTGGGACAGGAACACTGAAGCTTTCTTT. Its translation is CASSWDRNTEAFF.